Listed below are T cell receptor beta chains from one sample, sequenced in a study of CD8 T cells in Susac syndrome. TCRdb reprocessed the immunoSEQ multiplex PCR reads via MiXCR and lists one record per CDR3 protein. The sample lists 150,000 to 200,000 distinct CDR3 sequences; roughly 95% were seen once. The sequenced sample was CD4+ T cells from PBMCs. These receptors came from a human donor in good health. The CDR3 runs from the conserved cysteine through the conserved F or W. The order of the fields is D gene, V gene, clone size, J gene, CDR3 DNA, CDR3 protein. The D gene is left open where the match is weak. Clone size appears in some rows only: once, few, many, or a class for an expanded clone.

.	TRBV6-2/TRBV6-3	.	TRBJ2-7	TGTGCCAGCAGTTACCCCGACGGATACAACTCCTACGAGCAGTACTTC	CASSYPDGYNSYEQYF
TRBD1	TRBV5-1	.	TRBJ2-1	TGCGCCAGCAGCTTGAGGGGGACAGGGAGCTACAATGAGCAGTTCTTC	CASSLRGTGSYNEQFF
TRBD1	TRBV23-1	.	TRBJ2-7	TGCGCCAGCAGTCCCTCACAGGGGGTTCGTAGTCGCGAGCAGTACTTC	CASSPSQGVRSREQYF
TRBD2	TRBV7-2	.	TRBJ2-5	TGTGCCAGCAGCTTTACTAGCGAAGAGACCCAGTACTTC	CASSFTSEETQYF
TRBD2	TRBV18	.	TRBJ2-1	TGTGCCAGCTCAAGCATAGCGGGGGATGATAATGAGCAGTTCTTC	CASSSIAGDDNEQFF
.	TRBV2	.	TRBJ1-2	TGTGCCACCCAAGAGCAGCCGCACTATGGCTACACCTTC	CATQEQPHYGYTF
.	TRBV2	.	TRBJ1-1	TGTGCCAGCAGTGTATTCGGGATGAACACTGAAGCTTTCTTT	CASSVFGMNTEAFF
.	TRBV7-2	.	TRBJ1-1	TGTGCCAGCAGCTTCCCCCCGCGACCGGGAGCTCCTGAAGCTTTCTTT	CASSFPPRPGAPEAFF
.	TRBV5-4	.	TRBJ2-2	TGTGCCAGCAGCCCCGGGCAACCCGACGGGGAGCTGTTTTTT	CASSPGQPDGELFF
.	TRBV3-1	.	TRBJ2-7	TGTGCCAGCAGCTCCACGGGGGAGCAGTACTTC	CASSSTGEQYF
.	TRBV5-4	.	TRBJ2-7	TGTGCCAGCAGCCCGTGGTTGGGTTCCTACGAGCAGTACTTC	CASSPWLGSYEQYF
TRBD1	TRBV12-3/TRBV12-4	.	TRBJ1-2	TGTGCCAGCAGAGAGGGGGCTTACTATGGCTACACCTTC	CASREGAYYGYTF
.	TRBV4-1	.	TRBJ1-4	TGCGCCAGCAGCCTAACAAGGACCGCTTGGAGTAATGAAAAACTGTTTTTT	CASSLTRTAWSNEKLFF
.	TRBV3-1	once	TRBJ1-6	TGTGCCAGCAGCCGACGGGACTCACCCCTCCACTTT	CASSRRDSPLHF
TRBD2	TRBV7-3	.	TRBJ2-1	TGTGCCAGCAGCTCCCAGGGTAGCGGGGTGGCAAATGAGCAGTTCTTC	CASSSQGSGVANEQFF
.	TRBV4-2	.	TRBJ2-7	TGTGCCAGCAGCCAAGATGGTCTAGCCTACGAGCAGTACTTC	CASSQDGLAYEQYF
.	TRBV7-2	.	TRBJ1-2	TGTGCCAGCAGCTTAGGGTCAGGACCTTATGGCTACACCTTC	CASSLGSGPYGYTF
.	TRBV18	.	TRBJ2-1	TGTGCCAGCTCACCGGATAGGGAGGACAATGAGCAGTTCTTC	CASSPDREDNEQFF
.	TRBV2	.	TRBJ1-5	TGTGCCAGCAAGTCGGGGCTAAGCCTTGGCAATCAGCCCCAGCATTTT	CASKSGLSLGNQPQHF
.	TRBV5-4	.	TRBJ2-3	TGTGCCAGCAGCTTTGGCGGGGCGAGCACAGATACGCAGTATTTT	CASSFGGASTDTQYF
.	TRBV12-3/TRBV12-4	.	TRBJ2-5	TGTGCCAGCAGTCTAGGGGGGCCGACCCAGTACTTC	CASSLGGPTQYF
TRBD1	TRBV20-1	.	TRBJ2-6	TGCAGTGCTCGGACAGGGGGCAATTCTGGGGCCAACGTCCTGACTTTC	CSARTGGNSGANVLTF
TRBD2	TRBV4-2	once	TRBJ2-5	TGTGCCAGCAGCCAAGATAATCCGGGGGGGGGAGAGACCCAGTACTTC	CASSQDNPGGGETQYF
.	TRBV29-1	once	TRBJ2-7	TGCAGCGCCCGGCCTGCAAATACCTACGAGCAGTACTTC	CSARPANTYEQYF
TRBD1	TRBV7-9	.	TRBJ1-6	TGTGCCAGCAGCGCCCCGACGGGGACAGAGAATTCACCCCTCCACTTT	CASSAPTGTENSPLHF
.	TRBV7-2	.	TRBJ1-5	TGTGCCAGCAGCCCGAGATGGGGGGTCAGTCAGCCCCAGCATTTT	CASSPRWGVSQPQHF
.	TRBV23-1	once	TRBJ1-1	TGCGCCAGCAGTCAATCTATGGGCCGAAACACTGAAGCTTTCTTT	CASSQSMGRNTEAFF
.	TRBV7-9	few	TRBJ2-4	TGTGCCAGCAGCTTGGCGAGGCAGGACAAAAACATTCAGTACTTC	CASSLARQDKNIQYF
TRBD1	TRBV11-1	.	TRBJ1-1	TGTGCCAGCAGCTTAGACGGACAGGGGGCAACTTTCTTT	CASSLDGQGATFF
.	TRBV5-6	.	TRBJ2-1	TGTGCCAGCAGCTTTTGGGGAGTAACAGCGGGCAATGAGCAGTTCTTC	CASSFWGVTAGNEQFF
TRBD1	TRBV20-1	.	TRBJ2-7	TGCAGTGCTAGGCTAGGGACAGGGGGCACCTACGAGCAGTACTTC	CSARLGTGGTYEQYF
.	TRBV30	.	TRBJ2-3	TGTGCCTGGCAAGGGAGCACAGATACGCAGTATTTT	CAWQGSTDTQYF